This entry features one TCR beta chain sequence. The clone's antigen remains unknown. No quality values exist for individual bases; no much larger clone is one base distant. This entry is derived from a study of blood T cell repertoires in COVID-19 (TCRdb year 2020). Study-level background: Samples covering the acute and convalescent phases of COVID-19 were provided by collaborators in the United States, Italy and Spain. The samples were drawn from the first 160 participants of the ongoing ImmuneRACE study and from more than 1,000 subjects provided by 6 global collaborators. The repertoires were made available in a free public database intended to serve as a resource for research on the immune response to SARS-CoV-2. The material from the prospective study consisted of cDNA or gDNA derived from T cells, B-cell-depleted T cells, or PBMCs. The dataset comprised deeply sampled blood TCRbeta repertoires from subjects exposed to, actively infected with, or recovered from COVID-19. The sample metadata nearly always contained a de-identified subject ID, COVID-19 status, age in years and sex. Where HLA class I and class II types were available, the types were taken from metadata supplied by the sample provider, not from assay-based typing. What the research found in general, with its limitations: The quantity of clinical and demographic metadata differed by source and by participant and was supplied without curation.

Each collaborating institution followed its own protocols to collect whole blood in K2EDTA tubes. For TCRbeta analysis, collaborators shipped samples as frozen whole blood, isolated PBMCs, or DNA extracted from either of those sample types. The germline V and J ends show losses of 3 bases and 0 bases respectively, and no gene match explains 7 bases of the junction. As encoded in the germline V gene, CDR1 is MNHNS while CDR2 is SASEGT. Taken from cysteine to phenylalanine, the CDR3 has 18 residues. Only the CDR3 part of the read is kept: 54 bases, read in frame from the first base. TCRbeta CDR3 regions were amplified from genomic DNA using the immunoSEQ Assay, a bias-controlled multiplex PCR. The authors' pipeline ran thus. The number of nucleated cells in each sample was estimated from the amplification of reference gene primers within the assay. Sequence reads were collapsed and filtered to measure the absolute abundance of every unique TCRbeta CDR3 rearrangement. For each sample, productive Simpson clonality was calculated as the square root of Simpson's diversity index over productive rearrangements. TCRdb retrieved this table from immuneACCESS and kept in-frame rearrangements only. Not all clones are present; in checked studies, unresolved V genes account for under half, and no reason is known for the remainder. Clonal size and the V and J genes are those of that table, whereas D and trimming came from the DNA. Recorded for this sample are almost 80,000 clones; 82% of them occurred a single time. The biggest ten clones account for about 35% of the sample.

The origin of this receptor is a woman in her 70s with acute or convalescent COVID-19. The sequenced sample was peripheral blood. This sequence uses TRBV6-1 and TRBJ2-6, and 8 bases in between align with TRBD1. The CDR3 amino acid sequence is: CASSEHRQGSSGANVLTF. The DNA sequence follows: TGTGCCAGCAGTGAGCACCGACAGGGGAGCTCTGGGGCCAACGTCCTGACTTTC.